This T cell receptor beta chain was retrieved from a study of cytomegalovirus exposure and HLA in healthy donors. At the level of the study: As an earlier analysis found, roughly 170 million T cells yielded about 120 million unique TCR beta sequences. Of about 390 genotyped donors, roughly 81% grouped in the Caucasian-associated ancestry cluster.

The PCR contained 60 Vbeta and 13 Jbeta primers. The repertoire was sequenced with immunoSEQ multiplex PCR; TCRdb's copy has only in-frame clones and lacks some. The sample has over 80,000 clones, roughly 71% seen once; the top ten hold 16%. The receptor was isolated from a woman younger than 30 in good health and CMV-seropositive. The sequencing input was PBMCs.

CDR3 region: CATSPGQGYGYTF. The CDR3 DNA reads as TGTGCCACCAGCCCGGGACAGGGGTATGGCTACACCTTC. The chain is built from TRBV15 and TRBJ1-2; 10 bases match TRBD1. Germline CDR1 LNHNV, CDR2 YYDKDF (reference sequence). V shed 5 bases, J shed 5 bases, and the junction held 2 bases outside the gene matches. CDR3 length: 13 residues.